A selection of T cell receptor beta chains follows, all from one sample in a study of T-cell reconstitution after alpha-beta-depleted transplantation in children. TCRdb reprocessed the PCR reads with MiXCR, giving one entry per CDR3 protein. The sample consists of over 100,000 distinct CDR3 sequences, 10% of them appearing once. Sequences were derived from PBMCs, sampled before TCRalphabeta/CD19-depleted stem cell transplant. All receptors come from a boy aged 2-15 years with acute lymphoblastic leukemia, due to receive a stem cell transplant. The CDR3 runs from the conserved cysteine through the conserved F or W. Each record gives: D gene, J gene, clone size, V gene, CDR3 protein, CDR3 DNA. A D gene is named only where the DNA matches it firmly. Clone size is shown for a subset of rows, as once, few, many or a class of expanded clone.

D: TRBD1; J: TRBJ2-5; size: few; V: TRBV7-9; CDR3: CASRRQGAGETQYF; DNA: TGTGCCAGCAGAAGACAGGGGGCGGGTGAGACCCAGTACTTC
D: .; J: TRBJ2-2; size: many; V: TRBV5-1; CDR3: CASRPRGANTGELFF; DNA: TGCGCCAGCAGACCCCGGGGCGCGAACACCGGGGAGCTGTTTTTT
D: .; J: TRBJ2-2; size: .; V: TRBV29-1; CDR3: CSVEEPGELFF; DNA: TGCAGCGTTGAAGAACCCGGGGAGCTGTTTTTT
D: TRBD2; J: TRBJ2-3; size: many; V: TRBV20-1; CDR3: CSARELAGGEGTDTQYF; DNA: TGCAGTGCTAGAGAGCTAGCGGGAGGCGAAGGCACAGATACGCAGTATTTT
D: .; J: TRBJ2-5; size: many; V: TRBV6-6; CDR3: CASSYSETQYF; DNA: TGTGCCAGCAGTTACTCGGAGACCCAGTACTTC
D: TRBD1; J: TRBJ2-7; size: few; V: TRBV20-1; CDR3: CSALTGSLPYEQYF; DNA: TGCAGTGCTCTGACAGGGAGTTTGCCCTACGAGCAGTACTTC
D: .; J: TRBJ2-7; size: few; V: TRBV20-1; CDR3: CSARDAQGRVYEQYF; DNA: TGCAGTGCTAGAGATGCTCAGGGAAGAGTCTACGAGCAGTACTTC
D: .; J: TRBJ2-3; size: many; V: TRBV12-3/TRBV12-4; CDR3: CASRAKGAGTDTQYF; DNA: TGTGCCAGCAGGGCTAAAGGGGCTGGGACAGATACGCAGTATTTT
D: .; J: TRBJ2-5; size: .; V: TRBV14; CDR3: CASSRDLVETQYF; DNA: TGTGCCAGCAGCCGAGACCTGGTGGAGACCCAGTACTTC
D: TRBD2; J: TRBJ2-3; size: .; V: TRBV11-2; CDR3: CASTTLRGEGADTQYF; DNA: TGTGCCAGCACTACACTCCGGGGGGAGGGCGCAGATACGCAGTATTTT
D: .; J: TRBJ2-3; size: .; V: TRBV20-1; CDR3: CSARASLVDTQYF; DNA: TGCAGTGCTAGAGCCTCACTTGTAGATACGCAGTATTTT
D: .; J: TRBJ2-3; size: .; V: TRBV11-2; CDR3: CASSLLTGVNTQYF; DNA: TGTGCCAGCAGTCTTCTAACGGGAGTGAATACGCAGTATTTT
D: .; J: TRBJ1-1; size: .; V: TRBV5-1; CDR3: CASSPRQANTEAFF; DNA: TGCGCCAGCAGCCCTCGACAAGCGAACACTGAAGCTTTCTTT
D: .; J: TRBJ2-3; size: .; V: TRBV28; CDR3: CASARSDTQYF; DNA: TGTGCCAGCGCCCGGTCAGATACGCAGTATTTT
D: .; J: TRBJ2-7; size: .; V: TRBV5-5; CDR3: CASSLVAGGEQYF; DNA: TGTGCCAGCAGCTTGGTGGCCGGAGGAGAGCAGTACTTC
D: .; J: TRBJ2-3; size: few; V: TRBV9; CDR3: CASSVEWFSTDTQYF; DNA: TGTGCCAGCAGCGTAGAGTGGTTCAGCACAGATACGCAGTATTTT
D: TRBD2; J: TRBJ2-1; size: many; V: TRBV7-9; CDR3: CASSLTSELTVEQFF; DNA: TGTGCCAGCAGCCTGACTAGCGAACTTACGGTTGAGCAGTTCTTC
D: .; J: TRBJ2-1; size: few; V: TRBV2; CDR3: CASSTPRGGNEQFF; DNA: TGTGCCAGCAGCACACCCAGGGGGGGTAATGAGCAGTTCTTC
D: TRBD1; J: TRBJ1-1; size: few; V: TRBV18; CDR3: CASRRQGAETEAFF; DNA: TGTGCCAGTCGAAGACAGGGGGCTGAGACTGAAGCTTTCTTT
D: .; J: TRBJ2-2; size: .; V: TRBV12-3/TRBV12-4; CDR3: CASSLSGLNTGELFF; DNA: TGTGCCAGCAGTTTGAGCGGGTTAAACACCGGGGAGCTGTTTTTT
D: TRBD2; J: TRBJ2-3; size: few; V: TRBV2; CDR3: CAIRPWTSGTDTQYF; DNA: TGTGCCATTCGACCCTGGACTAGCGGCACAGATACGCAGTATTTT
D: .; J: TRBJ2-7; size: few; V: TRBV7-9; CDR3: CASSSWTNRGEQYF; DNA: TGTGCCAGCAGCTCATGGACCAACCGGGGCGAGCAGTACTTC